Sequencing of this T cell receptor (beta chain) was carried out in a study of shared clonotypes between healthy human individuals. The wider study: The plates for each donor numbered three CD4 naive, three CD4 memory, two CD8 naive and one CD8 memory.

Under the authors' procedure: ImmunoSEQ junction-only sequences lacked quality scores, so their filtering differed. Profiled with immunoSEQ multiplex PCR; TCRdb holds only in-frame clones, not every one. The V and J calls and the clone size are those of that table, but D and trimming were determined from the DNA. This table has over 950,000 clones, approximately 80% appearing once. The CDR3 has 14 amino acids. V lost 3 bases and J 6 bases, leaving 13 bases between the germline ends. The germline gives CDR1 KGHSH, CDR2 LQKENI. The donors, healthy adults who were HIV-negative, had experienced no recent acute infections or vaccinations.

The rearrangement joins TRBV18 to TRBJ2-3; weak D call: TRBD2 (7 bases). The receptor comes from a man aged 18 to 29 in good health. Some clones in this sample may be carry-over from other donors' samples. The sample taken for sequencing was memory CD4+ T cells from PBMCs. Subset indicated: CD45RA-negative fraction. The CDR3 region has the DNA TGTGCCAGCTCACCGACGGGGGGCTGGGATACGCAGTATTTT. The encoded protein is CASSPTGGWDTQYF.